A selection of T cell receptor beta chains follows, all from one sample in a study of shared clonotypes between healthy human individuals. Generated by immunoSEQ multiplex PCR, the TCRdb table keeps only in-frame clones and is missing some. The sample includes about 2.3 million clones, approximately 93% of them seen just once. Sequencing was done on a sample of naive CD4+ T cells from PBMCs. The receptors here all came from a man aged 18 to 35 in good health. Some clones in this sample may be carry-over from other donors' samples. Each CDR3 is given with its conserved first and last residue. Fields, in order: D gene, V gene, J gene, clone size, CDR3 DNA, CDR3 protein. The D gene is left open where the match is weak. A clone size is listed for some rows: how often the clone was seen (once, few, many), or a class if it is expanded.

TRBD2	TRBV27	TRBJ2-5	.	TGTGCCAGCAGTTTAGGGGCTAGCGGGAGGGAGACCCAGTACTTC	CASSLGASGRETQYF
TRBD1	TRBV4-2	TRBJ2-7	.	TGTGCCAGCAGCGGACAGGGGGAAGAGCAGTACTTC	CASSGQGEEQYF
TRBD2	TRBV5-1	TRBJ2-5	once	TGCGCCAGCAGCTTGACGGGGGGGCAAGAGACCCAGTACTTC	CASSLTGGQETQYF
.	TRBV7-9	TRBJ2-7	.	TGTGCCAGCAGCCGGGCGGGGTCCTACGAGCAGTACTTC	CASSRAGSYEQYF
.	TRBV6-1	TRBJ2-7	once	TGTGCCAGCAGTGAAGGGACGGCAGCATACGAGCAGTACTTC	CASSEGTAAYEQYF
.	TRBV5-4	TRBJ2-2	.	TGTGCCAGCAGCTTGGGTCGGGGCGGGACCGGGGAGCTGTTTTTT	CASSLGRGGTGELFF
.	TRBV2	TRBJ1-1	.	TGTGCCAGCAGTACCGACCAGAACACTGAAGCTTTCTTT	CASSTDQNTEAFF
.	TRBV6-6	TRBJ1-4	.	TGTGCCAGCAGAACCTCAGGGAGAACTAATGAAAAACTGTTTTTT	CASRTSGRTNEKLFF
.	TRBV4-3	TRBJ2-6	.	TGCGCCAGCAGCCAAGCCGGAGGGGGCTCTGGGGCCAACGTCCTGACTTTC	CASSQAGGGSGANVLTF
.	TRBV13	TRBJ2-2	.	TGTGCCAGCAGCTTCCCGAACACCGGGGAGCTGTTTTTT	CASSFPNTGELFF
TRBD1	TRBV6-4	TRBJ1-2	once	TGTGCCAGCAGTGAAGGACAGGGCTATGGCTACACCTTC	CASSEGQGYGYTF
.	TRBV14	TRBJ2-7	.	TGTGCCAGCAGCCTTCGGATCTACGAGCAGTACTTC	CASSLRIYEQYF
.	TRBV14	TRBJ2-7	.	TGTGCCAGCAGCCAATTACGGGGGAGGTCCTACGAGCAGTACTTC	CASSQLRGRSYEQYF
.	TRBV6-1	TRBJ1-2	.	TGTGCCAGCTCGGGGGGAGGACCTAACTATGGCTACACCTTC	CASSGGGPNYGYTF
.	TRBV18	TRBJ2-1	.	TGTGCCAGCTCACCAACCCGGAGTTACAATGAGCAGTTCTTC	CASSPTRSYNEQFF
TRBD1	TRBV7-2	TRBJ2-1	.	TGTGCCAGCAGCCGAACACAGGGGGCTGGAGAGCAGTTCTTC	CASSRTQGAGEQFF
.	TRBV7-9	TRBJ1-4	.	TGTGCCAGCAGCTCCTATGAAAAACTGTTTTTT	CASSSYEKLFF
.	TRBV11-2	TRBJ2-7	.	TGTGCCAGCAGCCCCGGACGCAACTCCTACGAGCAGTACTTC	CASSPGRNSYEQYF
.	TRBV7-2	TRBJ2-7	.	TGTGCCAGCAGCCCCGTGGGGAGGGGGGACGAGCAGTACTTC	CASSPVGRGDEQYF
.	TRBV10-1	TRBJ2-3	.	TGCGCCAGCAGTGGGAGTTGGGCAGATACGCAGTATTTT	CASSGSWADTQYF
TRBD2	TRBV30	TRBJ2-1	.	TGTGCCTGGAGGACCCCCCCGGGACTAGCGGGCTACGTTTCCTACAATGAGCAGTTCTTC	CAWRTPPGLAGYVSYNEQFF
TRBD1	TRBV29-1	TRBJ2-5	.	TGCAGCGTTAGGGACAGGGGACAAGAGACCCAGTACTTC	CSVRDRGQETQYF
.	TRBV6-6	TRBJ1-2	.	TGTGCCAGCAGTTTAAACTACCCGGCGGACTATGGCTACACCTTC	CASSLNYPADYGYTF
TRBD1	TRBV12-5	TRBJ1-4	.	TGTGCTAGTGGTTTCGCCCCGGGACAGGGTAGGGCTGAGACTAATGAAAAACTGTTTTTT	CASGFAPGQGRAETNEKLFF
.	TRBV18	TRBJ1-1	.	TGTGCCAGCTCACCAGCTTCAAAGGAGGGTACTGAAGCTTTCTTT	CASSPASKEGTEAFF
.	TRBV28	TRBJ2-7	.	TGTGCCAGCACTCAGAACCTCCGGAGCTACGAGCAGTACTTC	CASTQNLRSYEQYF
TRBD1	TRBV5-1	TRBJ1-4	.	TGCGCCAGCAGCTTGTGGCCCGGGACAGGCGACAGACGAACTAATGAAAAACTGTTTTTT	CASSLWPGTGDRRTNEKLFF
TRBD1	TRBV29-1	TRBJ1-1	.	TGCAGCGTTATCGGACAGGGTGGGACTGAAGCTTTCTTT	CSVIGQGGTEAFF
TRBD2	TRBV6-4	TRBJ2-1	.	TGTGCCAGCAGTGACGGGACTAGGAGGCGTTACAATGAGCAGTTCTTC	CASSDGTRRRYNEQFF
.	TRBV30	TRBJ1-1	once	TGTGCCTGGGCAGGGCTTATGAACACTGAAGCTTTCTTT	CAWAGLMNTEAFF
TRBD2	TRBV5-1	TRBJ2-1	.	TGCGCCAGCAGCTCCATGACTAGCGGGGCTGGGACCTACAATGAGCAGTTCTTC	CASSSMTSGAGTYNEQFF
.	TRBV28	TRBJ1-2	.	TGTGCCAGCAGTTTAGGGGGTGCGGCGACCAACTATGGCTACACCTTC	CASSLGGAATNYGYTF
TRBD1	TRBV5-4	TRBJ1-1	.	TGTGCCAGCAGCTGGAGACAGGGGCCGAACACTGAAGCTTTCTTT	CASSWRQGPNTEAFF
TRBD1	TRBV7-3	TRBJ1-1	.	TGTGCCAGCAGCCCGCAGGGGGCAAACACTGAAGCTTTCTTT	CASSPQGANTEAFF
TRBD2	TRBV27	TRBJ2-7	.	TGTGCCAGCAGCCGGGTGGGGCTAGCGGGGTACGAGCAGTACTTC	CASSRVGLAGYEQYF
.	TRBV28	TRBJ1-4	.	TGTGCCAGCAGACCTTCAGGGCTCGGTAATGAAAAACTGTTTTTT	CASRPSGLGNEKLFF
TRBD2	TRBV29-1	TRBJ2-3	.	TGCAGCGTGCTAGCGGGAGGGACTCGGGATACGCAGTATTTT	CSVLAGGTRDTQYF
.	TRBV27	TRBJ2-1	.	TGTGCCAGCAGAAGGACAGCTAACAATGAGCAGTTCTTC	CASRRTANNEQFF
.	TRBV9	TRBJ1-3	.	TGTGCCAGCAGCCACTATTTGGAAAACACCATATATTTT	CASSHYLENTIYF
TRBD2	TRBV6-1	TRBJ2-7	.	TGTGCCAGCAGTGAAGACCTAGCGGGAGACGACGAGCAGTACTTC	CASSEDLAGDDEQYF
.	TRBV7-2	TRBJ2-3	.	TGTGCCAGCAGCTCAGACCCCCGCGGAAGGACCTTAACAGATACGCAGTATTTT	CASSSDPRGRTLTDTQYF
.	TRBV5-1	TRBJ2-2	.	TGCGCCAGCAGCTTGGGCCAGGGGCCAGGGGAGCTGTTTTTT	CASSLGQGPGELFF
.	TRBV7-8	TRBJ1-2	once	TGTGCCAGCAGCTCGTCCTTGACAGGTTCAGATGGCTACACCTTC	CASSSSLTGSDGYTF
.	TRBV23-1	TRBJ1-4	.	TGCGCCAGCAGTCGCCCAGGGACTATAAGGGATGAAAAACTGTTTTTT	CASSRPGTIRDEKLFF
TRBD1	TRBV15	TRBJ2-2	once	TGTGCCACCAGCAGAGATCGGGGACAGGCGGCCGGGGAGCTGTTTTTT	CATSRDRGQAAGELFF
.	TRBV28	TRBJ1-1	.	TGTGCCAGCAGTCAGGGAGGCGACACTGAAGCTTTCTTT	CASSQGGDTEAFF
TRBD1	TRBV18	TRBJ2-7	.	TGTGCCAGCTCACCACGAGGGACAGGGGTCGGGTCCTACGAGCAGTACTTC	CASSPRGTGVGSYEQYF
.	TRBV28	TRBJ2-1	.	TGTGCCAGCAGTGCGACAGCCTACAATGAGCAGTTCTTC	CASSATAYNEQFF
TRBD1	TRBV7-6	TRBJ1-1	.	TGTGCCAGCAGCTTCAGGCAGGGGGCTGAGACTGAAGCTTTCTTT	CASSFRQGAETEAFF
.	TRBV28	TRBJ2-7	.	TGTGCCAGTACCGACTACAGGGACGAGCAGTACTTC	CASTDYRDEQYF
TRBD2	TRBV6-5	TRBJ2-7	.	TGTGCCAGCAGTTACCCCGGGACTAGCGGCACCTACGAGCAGTACTTC	CASSYPGTSGTYEQYF
.	TRBV29-1	TRBJ2-1	.	TGCAGCGTTGAGGTGAGCTCCTACAATGAGCAGTTCTTC	CSVEVSSYNEQFF
.	TRBV11-2	TRBJ1-1	.	TGTGCCAGCAGACGCACTGGTTTGTCTGAAGCTTTCTTT	CASRRTGLSEAFF